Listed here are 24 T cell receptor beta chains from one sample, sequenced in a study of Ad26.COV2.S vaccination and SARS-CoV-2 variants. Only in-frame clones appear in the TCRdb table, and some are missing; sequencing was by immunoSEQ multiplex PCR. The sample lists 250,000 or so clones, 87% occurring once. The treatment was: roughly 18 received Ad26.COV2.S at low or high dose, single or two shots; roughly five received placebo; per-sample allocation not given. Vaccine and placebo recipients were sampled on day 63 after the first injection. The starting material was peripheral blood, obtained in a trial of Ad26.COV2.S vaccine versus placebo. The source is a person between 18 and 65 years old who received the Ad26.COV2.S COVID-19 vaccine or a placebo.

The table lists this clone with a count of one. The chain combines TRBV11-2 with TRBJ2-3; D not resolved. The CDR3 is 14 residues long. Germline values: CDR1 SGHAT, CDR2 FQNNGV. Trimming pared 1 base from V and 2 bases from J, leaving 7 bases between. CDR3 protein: CASSLGPFTDTQYF. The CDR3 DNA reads TGTGCCAGCAGCTTAGGACCTTTCACAGATACGCAGTATTTT.

Here the CDR3 reads CASSPRSPGTDEKLFF. Here the CDR3 DNA reads TGTGCCAGCTCACCACGGTCGCCAGGGACTGATGAAAAACTGTTTTTT. This chain joins TRBV18 and TRBJ1-4, with D possibly TRBD1 on 5 matching bases. Germline lookup yields CDR1 KGHSH and CDR2 LQKENI. Trimming stripped 1 base from V and 6 bases from J, with 15 bases between. CDR3 length: 16 residues.

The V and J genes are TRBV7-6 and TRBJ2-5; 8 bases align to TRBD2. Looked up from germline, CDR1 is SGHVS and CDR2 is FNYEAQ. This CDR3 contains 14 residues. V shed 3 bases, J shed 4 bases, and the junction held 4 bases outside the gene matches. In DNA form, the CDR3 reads TGTGCCAGCAGCTTTGCGGGGGGCGGAGAGACCCAGTACTTC. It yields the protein CASSFAGGGETQYF.

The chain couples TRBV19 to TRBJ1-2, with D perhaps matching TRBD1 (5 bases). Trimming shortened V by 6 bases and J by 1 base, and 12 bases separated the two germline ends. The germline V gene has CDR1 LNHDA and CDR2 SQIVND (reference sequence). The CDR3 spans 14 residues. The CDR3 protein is CASRGRGSNYGYTF. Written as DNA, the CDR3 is TGTGCCAGTAGGGGACGGGGAAGTAACTATGGCTACACCTTC.

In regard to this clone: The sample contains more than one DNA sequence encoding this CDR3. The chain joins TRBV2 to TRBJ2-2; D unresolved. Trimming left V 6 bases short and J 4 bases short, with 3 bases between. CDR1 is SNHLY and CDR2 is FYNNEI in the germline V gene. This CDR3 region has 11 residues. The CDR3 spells CASRGTGELFF. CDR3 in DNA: TGTGCCAGCAGAGGCACCGGGGAGCTGTTTTTT.

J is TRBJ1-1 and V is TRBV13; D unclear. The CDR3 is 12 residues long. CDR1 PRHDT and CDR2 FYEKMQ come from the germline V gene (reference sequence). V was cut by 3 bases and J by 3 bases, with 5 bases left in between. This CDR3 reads CASSFRYTEAFF. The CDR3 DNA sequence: TGTGCCAGCAGCTTTCGATACACTGAAGCTTTCTTT. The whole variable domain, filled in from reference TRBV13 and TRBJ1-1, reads AAGVIQSPRHLIKEKRETATLKCYPIPRHDTVYWYQQGPGQDPQFLISFYEKMQSDKGSIPDRFSAQQFSDYHSELNMSSLELGDSALYFCASSFRYTEAFFGQGTRLTVV.

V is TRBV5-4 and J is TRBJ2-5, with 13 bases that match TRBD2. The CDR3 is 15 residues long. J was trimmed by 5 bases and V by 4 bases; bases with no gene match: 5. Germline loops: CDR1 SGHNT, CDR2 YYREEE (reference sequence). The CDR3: CASSPGLAGVETQYF. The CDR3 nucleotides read TGTGCCAGCAGCCCTGGACTAGCGGGGGTGGAGACCCAGTACTTC.

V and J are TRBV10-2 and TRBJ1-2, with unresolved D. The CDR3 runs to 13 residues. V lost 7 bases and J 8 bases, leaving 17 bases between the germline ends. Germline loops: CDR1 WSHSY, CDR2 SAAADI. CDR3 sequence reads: CASTGGADWGYTF. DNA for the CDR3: TGCGCCAGCACTGGAGGTGCTGATTGGGGCTACACCTTC.

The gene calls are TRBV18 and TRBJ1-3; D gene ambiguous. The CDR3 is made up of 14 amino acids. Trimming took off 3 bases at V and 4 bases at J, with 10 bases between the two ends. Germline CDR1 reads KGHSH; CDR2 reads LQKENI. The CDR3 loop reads CASSPGSEGNTIYF. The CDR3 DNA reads TGTGCCAGCTCACCCGGCTCCGAGGGAAACACCATATATTTT.

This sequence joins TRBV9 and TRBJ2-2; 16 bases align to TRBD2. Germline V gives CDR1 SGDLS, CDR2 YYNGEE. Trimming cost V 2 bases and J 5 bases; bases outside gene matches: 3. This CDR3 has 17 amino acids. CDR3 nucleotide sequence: TGTGCCAGCAGCGTGGGACTAGCGGGAGGGATGACCGGGGAGCTGTTTTTT. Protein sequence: CASSVGLAGGMTGELFF.

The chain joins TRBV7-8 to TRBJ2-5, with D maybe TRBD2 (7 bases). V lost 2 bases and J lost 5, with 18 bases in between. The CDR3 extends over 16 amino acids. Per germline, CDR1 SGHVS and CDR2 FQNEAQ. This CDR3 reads CASSLSSTGRGETQYF. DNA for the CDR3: TGTGCCAGCAGCTTAAGCTCGACTGGGAGGGGGGAGACCCAGTACTTC.

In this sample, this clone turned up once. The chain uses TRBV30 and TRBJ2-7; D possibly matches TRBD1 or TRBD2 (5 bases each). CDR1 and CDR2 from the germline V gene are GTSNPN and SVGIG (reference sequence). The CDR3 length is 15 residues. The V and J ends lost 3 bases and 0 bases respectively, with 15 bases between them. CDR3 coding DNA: TGTGCCTGGAGCGCCGGGACCAGGCCCTCCTACGAGCAGTACTTC. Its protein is CAWSAGTRPSYEQYF.

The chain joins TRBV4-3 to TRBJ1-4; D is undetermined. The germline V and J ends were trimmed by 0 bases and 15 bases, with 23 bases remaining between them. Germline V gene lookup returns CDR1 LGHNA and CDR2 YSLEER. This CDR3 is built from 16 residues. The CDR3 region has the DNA TGCGCCAGCAGCCAAGATCGATCGGGCACGAGGGAAACTGTGTTTTTT. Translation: CASSQDRSGTRETVFF.

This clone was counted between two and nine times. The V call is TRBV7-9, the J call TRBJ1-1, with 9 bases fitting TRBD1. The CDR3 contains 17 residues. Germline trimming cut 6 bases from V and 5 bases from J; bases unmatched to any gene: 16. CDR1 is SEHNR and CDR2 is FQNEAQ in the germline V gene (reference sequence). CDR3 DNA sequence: TGTGCCAGCAGTTATAATACCGGGACAGGGTTCTGGACTGAAGCTTTCTTT. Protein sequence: CASSYNTGTGFWTEAFF.

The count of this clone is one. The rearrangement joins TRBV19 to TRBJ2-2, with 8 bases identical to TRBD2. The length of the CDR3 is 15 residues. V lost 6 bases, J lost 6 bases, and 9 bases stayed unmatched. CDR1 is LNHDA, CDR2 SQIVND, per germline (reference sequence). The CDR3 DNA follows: TGTGCCAGTAGAGAACGACTAGCGAAAGCCGGGGAGCTGTTTTTT. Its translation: CASRERLAKAGELFF.

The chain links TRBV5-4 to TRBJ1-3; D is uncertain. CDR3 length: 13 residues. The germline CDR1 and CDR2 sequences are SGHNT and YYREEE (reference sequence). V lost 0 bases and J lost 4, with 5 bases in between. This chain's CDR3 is CASSLEWGNTIYF. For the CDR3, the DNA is TGTGCCAGCAGCTTGGAGTGGGGAAACACCATATATTTT.

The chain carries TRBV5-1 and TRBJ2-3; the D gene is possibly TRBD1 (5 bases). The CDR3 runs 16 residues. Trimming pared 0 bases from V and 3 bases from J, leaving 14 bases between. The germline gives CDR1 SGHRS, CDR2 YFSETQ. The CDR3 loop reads CASSLGRVGETDTQYF. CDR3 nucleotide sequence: TGCGCCAGCAGCTTGGGTAGGGTAGGGGAAACAGATACGCAGTATTTT.

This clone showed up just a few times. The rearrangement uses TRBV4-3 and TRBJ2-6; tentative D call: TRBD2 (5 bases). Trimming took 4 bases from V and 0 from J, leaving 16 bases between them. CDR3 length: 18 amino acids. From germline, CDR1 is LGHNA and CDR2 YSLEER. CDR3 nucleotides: TGCGCCAGCAGCCGTGAGAGCTTGAGGGCCTCTGGGGCCAACGTCCTGACTTTC. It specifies CASSRESLRASGANVLTF.

CDR3 loop: CASTKTGKISSPLHF. The CDR3 DNA reads TGTGCCAGCACCAAGACAGGGAAGATCTCTTCACCCCTCCACTTT. The gene calls are TRBV6-5 and TRBJ1-6; 7 bases fit TRBD1. This CDR3 comprises 15 residues. Germline V gene sequence: CDR1 MNHEY, CDR2 SVGAGI. The ends lost 7 bases at V and 9 bases at J; junction bases unmatched: 12.

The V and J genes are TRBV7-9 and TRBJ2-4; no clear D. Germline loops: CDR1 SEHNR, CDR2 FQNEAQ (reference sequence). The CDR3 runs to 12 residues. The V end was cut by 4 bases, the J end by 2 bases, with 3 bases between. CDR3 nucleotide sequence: TGTGCCAGCAGCTCGCCCAAAAACATTCAGTACTTC. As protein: CASSSPKNIQYF. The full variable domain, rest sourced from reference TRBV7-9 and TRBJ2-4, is DTGVSQNPRHKITKRGQNVTFRCDPISEHNRLYWYRQTLGQGPEFLTYFQNEAQLEKSRLLSDRFSAERPKGSFSTLEIQRTEQGDSAMYLCASSSPKNIQYFGAGTRLSVL.

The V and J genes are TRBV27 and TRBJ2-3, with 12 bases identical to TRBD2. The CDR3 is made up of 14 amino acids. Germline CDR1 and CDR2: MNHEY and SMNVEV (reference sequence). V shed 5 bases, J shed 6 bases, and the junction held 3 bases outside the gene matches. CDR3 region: CASSPGTSGDTQYF. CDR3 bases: TGTGCCAGCAGTCCAGGGACTAGCGGGGATACGCAGTATTTT.

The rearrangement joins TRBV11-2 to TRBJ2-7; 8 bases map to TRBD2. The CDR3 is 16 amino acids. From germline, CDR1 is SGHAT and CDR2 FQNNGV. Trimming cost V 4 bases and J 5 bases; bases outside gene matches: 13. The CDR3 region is CASSSIYITGGDEQYV. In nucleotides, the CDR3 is TGTGCCAGCAGCTCAATCTATATAACGGGGGGGGACGAGCAGTACGTC.

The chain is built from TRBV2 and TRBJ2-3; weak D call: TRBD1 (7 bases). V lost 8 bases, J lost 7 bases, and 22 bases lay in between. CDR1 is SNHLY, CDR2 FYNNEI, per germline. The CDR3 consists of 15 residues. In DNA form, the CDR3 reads TGTGCCAGCTCGCGGGGCCGGGACAGAATCAATACGCAGTATTTT. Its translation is CASSRGRDRINTQYF.

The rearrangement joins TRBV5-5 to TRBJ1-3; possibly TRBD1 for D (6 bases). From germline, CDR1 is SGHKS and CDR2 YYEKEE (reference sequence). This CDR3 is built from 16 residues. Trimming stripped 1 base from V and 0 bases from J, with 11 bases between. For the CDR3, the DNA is TGTGCCAGCAGCTTGCAGGGGACCGGCTCTGGAAACACCATATATTTT. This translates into CASSLQGTGSGNTIYF.